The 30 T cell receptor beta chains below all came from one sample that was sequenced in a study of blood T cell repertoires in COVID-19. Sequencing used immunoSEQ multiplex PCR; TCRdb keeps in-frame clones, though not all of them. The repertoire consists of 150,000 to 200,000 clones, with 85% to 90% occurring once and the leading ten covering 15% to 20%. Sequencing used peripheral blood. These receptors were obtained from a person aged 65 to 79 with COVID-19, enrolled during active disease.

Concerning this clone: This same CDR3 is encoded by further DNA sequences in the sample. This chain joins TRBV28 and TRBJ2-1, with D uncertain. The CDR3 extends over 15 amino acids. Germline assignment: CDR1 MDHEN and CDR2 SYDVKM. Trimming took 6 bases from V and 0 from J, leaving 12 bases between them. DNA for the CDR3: TGTGCCAGCAGCAAAGCCCCTTCCTCCTACAATGAGCAGTTCTTC. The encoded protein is CASSKAPSSYNEQFF.

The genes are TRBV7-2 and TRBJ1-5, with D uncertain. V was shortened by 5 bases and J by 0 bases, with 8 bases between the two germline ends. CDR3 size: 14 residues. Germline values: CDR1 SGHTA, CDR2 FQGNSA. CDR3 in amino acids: CASSPQYSNQPQHF. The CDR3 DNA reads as TGTGCCAGCAGCCCTCAGTATAGCAATCAGCCCCAGCATTTT.

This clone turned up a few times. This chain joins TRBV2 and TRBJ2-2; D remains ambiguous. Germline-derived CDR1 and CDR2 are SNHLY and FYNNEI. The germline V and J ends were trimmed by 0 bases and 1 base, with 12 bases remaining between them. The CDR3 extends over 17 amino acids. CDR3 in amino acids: CASSEAVLQVNTGELFF. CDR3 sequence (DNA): TGTGCCAGCAGTGAAGCGGTTCTCCAGGTGAACACCGGGGAGCTGTTTTTT.

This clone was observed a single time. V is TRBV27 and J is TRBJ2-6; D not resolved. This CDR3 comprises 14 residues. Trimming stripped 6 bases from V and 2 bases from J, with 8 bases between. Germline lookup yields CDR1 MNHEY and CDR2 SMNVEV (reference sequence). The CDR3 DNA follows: TGTGCCAGCAGCACAACCACTGGGGCCAACGTCCTGACTTTC. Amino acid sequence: CASSTTTGANVLTF.

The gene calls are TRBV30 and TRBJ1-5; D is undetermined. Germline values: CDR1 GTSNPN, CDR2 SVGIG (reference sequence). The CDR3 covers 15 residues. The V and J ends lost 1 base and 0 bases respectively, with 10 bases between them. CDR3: CAWSEENLSNQPQHF. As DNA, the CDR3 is TGTGCCTGGAGTGAAGAGAACCTTAGCAATCAGCCCCAGCATTTT.

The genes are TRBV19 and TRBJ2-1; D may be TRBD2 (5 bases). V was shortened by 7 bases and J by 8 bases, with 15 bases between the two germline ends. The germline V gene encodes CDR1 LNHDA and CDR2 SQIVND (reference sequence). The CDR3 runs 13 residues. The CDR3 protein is CASIPEGSYEQFF. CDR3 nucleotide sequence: TGTGCCAGTATCCCAGAGGGCAGCTATGAGCAGTTCTTC.

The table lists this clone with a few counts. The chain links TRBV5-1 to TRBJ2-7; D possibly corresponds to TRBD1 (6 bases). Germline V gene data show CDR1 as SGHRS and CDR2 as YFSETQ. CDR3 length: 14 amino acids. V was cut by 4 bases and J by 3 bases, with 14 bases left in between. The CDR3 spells CASSLEDSYYEQYF. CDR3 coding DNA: TGCGCCAGCAGCCTGGAGGACAGTTACTACGAGCAGTACTTC.

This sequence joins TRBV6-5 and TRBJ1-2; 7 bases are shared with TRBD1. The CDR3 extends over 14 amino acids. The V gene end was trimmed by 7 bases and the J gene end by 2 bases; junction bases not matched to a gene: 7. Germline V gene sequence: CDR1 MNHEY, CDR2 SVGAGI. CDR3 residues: CASTLDRFNYGYTF. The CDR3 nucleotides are TGTGCCAGCACCCTGGACAGGTTCAACTATGGCTACACCTTC.

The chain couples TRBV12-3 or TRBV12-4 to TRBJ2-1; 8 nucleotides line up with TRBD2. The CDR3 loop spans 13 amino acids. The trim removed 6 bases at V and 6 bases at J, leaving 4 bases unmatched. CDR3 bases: TGTGCCAGCAGGGCGGGAGGCTTCAATGAGCAGTTCTTC. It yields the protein CASRAGGFNEQFF.

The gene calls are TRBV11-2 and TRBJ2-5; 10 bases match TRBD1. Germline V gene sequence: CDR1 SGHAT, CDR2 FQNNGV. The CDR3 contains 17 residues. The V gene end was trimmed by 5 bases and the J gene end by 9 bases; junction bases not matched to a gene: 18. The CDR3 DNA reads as TGTGCCAGCAGCCGAACTACGGGCGGGACAGGGGCGGCGGCCCAGTACTTC. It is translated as CASSRTTGGTGAAAQYF.

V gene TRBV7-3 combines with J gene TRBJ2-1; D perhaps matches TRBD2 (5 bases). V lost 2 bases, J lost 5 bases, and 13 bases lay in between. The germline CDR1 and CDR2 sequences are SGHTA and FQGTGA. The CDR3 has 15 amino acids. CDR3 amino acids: CASSLSSGQHNEQFF. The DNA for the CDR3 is TGTGCCAGCAGCTTATCCAGCGGCCAACACAATGAGCAGTTCTTC. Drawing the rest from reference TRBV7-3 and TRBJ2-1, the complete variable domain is GAGVSQTPSNKVTEKGKYVELRCDPISGHTALYWYRQSLGQGPEFLIYFQGTGAADDSGLPNDRFFAVRPEGSVSTLKIQRTERGDSAVYLCASSLSSGQHNEQFFGPGTRLTVL.

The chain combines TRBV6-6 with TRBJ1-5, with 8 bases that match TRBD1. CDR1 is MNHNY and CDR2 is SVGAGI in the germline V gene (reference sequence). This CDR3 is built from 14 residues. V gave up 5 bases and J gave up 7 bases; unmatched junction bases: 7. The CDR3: CASSPDRGRQPQHF. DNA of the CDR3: TGTGCCAGCAGTCCAGACAGGGGTCGGCAGCCCCAGCATTTT.

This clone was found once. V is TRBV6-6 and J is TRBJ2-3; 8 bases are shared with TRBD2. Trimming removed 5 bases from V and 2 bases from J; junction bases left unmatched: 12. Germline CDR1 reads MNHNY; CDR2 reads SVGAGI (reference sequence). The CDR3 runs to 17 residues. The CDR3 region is CASSPRRRGGSTDTQYF. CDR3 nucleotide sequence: TGTGCCAGCAGTCCCCGCCGACGGGGGGGATCCACAGATACGCAGTATTTT.

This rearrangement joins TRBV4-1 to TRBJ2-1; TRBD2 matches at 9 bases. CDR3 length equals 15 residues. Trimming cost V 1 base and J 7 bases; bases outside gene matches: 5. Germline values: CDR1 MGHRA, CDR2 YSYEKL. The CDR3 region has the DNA TGCGCCAGCAGCCAAGCGGGACTAGCAACGAATGAGCAGTTCTTC. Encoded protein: CASSQAGLATNEQFF.

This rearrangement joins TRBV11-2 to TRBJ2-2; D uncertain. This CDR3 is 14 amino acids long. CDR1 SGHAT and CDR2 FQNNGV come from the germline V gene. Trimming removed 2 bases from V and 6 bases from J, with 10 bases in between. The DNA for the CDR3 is TGTGCCAGCAGCTTACTCCTCGGAGCCGGGGAGCTGTTTTTT. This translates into CASSLLLGAGELFF.

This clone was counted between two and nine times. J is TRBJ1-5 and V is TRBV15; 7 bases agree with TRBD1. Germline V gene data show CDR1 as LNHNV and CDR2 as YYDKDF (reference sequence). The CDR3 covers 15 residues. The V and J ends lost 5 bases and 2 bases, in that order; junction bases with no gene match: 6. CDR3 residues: CATSARGTGNQPQHF. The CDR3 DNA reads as TGTGCCACCAGCGCCCGAGGGACAGGCAATCAGCCCCAGCATTTT.

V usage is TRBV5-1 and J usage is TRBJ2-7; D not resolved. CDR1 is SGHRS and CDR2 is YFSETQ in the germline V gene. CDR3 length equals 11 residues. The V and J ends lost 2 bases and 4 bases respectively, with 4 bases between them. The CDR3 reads CASSFRYEQYF. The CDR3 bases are TGCGCCAGCAGCTTTAGATACGAGCAGTACTTC. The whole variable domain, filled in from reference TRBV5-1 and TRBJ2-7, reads KAGVTQTPRYLIKTRGQQVTLSCSPISGHRSVSWYQQTPGQGLQFLFEYFSETQRNKGNFPGRFSGRQFSNSRSEMNVSTLELGDSALYLCASSFRYEQYFGPGTRLTVT.

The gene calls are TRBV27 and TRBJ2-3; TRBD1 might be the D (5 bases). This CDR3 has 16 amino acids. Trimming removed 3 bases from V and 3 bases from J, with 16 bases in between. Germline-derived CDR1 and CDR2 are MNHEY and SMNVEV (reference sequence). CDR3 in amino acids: CASSLIPGIETDTQYF. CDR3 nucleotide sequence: TGTGCCAGCAGTTTGATCCCAGGGATAGAGACAGATACGCAGTATTTT.

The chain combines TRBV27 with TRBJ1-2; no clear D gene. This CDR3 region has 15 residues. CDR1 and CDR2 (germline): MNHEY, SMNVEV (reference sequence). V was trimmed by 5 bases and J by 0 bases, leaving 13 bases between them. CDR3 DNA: TGTGCCAGCAGTCCCAGCACGGGTACTAACTATGGCTACACCTTC. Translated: CASSPSTGTNYGYTF.

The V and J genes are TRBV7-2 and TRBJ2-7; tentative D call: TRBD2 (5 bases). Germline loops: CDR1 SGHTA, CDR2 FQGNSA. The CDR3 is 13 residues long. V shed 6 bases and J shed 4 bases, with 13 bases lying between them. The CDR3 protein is CASSPLGAYEQYF. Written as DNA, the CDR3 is TGTGCCAGCAGTCCCTTGGGAGCGTACGAGCAGTACTTC.

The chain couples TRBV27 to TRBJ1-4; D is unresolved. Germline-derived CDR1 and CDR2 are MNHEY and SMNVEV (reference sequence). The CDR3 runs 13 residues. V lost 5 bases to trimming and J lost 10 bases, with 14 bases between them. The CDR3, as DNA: TGTGCCAGCAGTCCATACCCTGGAGGAAAACTGTTTTTT. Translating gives CASSPYPGGKLFF.

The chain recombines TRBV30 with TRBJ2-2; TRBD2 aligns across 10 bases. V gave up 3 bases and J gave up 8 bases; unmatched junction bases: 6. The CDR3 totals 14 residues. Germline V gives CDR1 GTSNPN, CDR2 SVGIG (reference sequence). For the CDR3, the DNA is TGTGCCTGGAGGCCTAGCGGGAGAGGGGGGGAGCTGTTTTTT. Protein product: CAWRPSGRGGELFF. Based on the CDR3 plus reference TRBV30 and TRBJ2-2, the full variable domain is SQTIHQWPATLVQPVGSPLSLECTVEGTSNPNLYWYRQAAGRGLQLLFYSVGIGQISSEVPQNLSASRPQDRQFILSSKKLLLSDSGFYLCAWRPSGRGGELFFGEGSRLTVL.

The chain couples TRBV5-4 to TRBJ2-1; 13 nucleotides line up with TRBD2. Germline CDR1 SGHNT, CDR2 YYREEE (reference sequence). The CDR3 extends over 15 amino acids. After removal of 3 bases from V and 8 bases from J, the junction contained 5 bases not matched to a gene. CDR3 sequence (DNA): TGTGCCAGCAGCTCCCGGACTAGCGGGAGCCATGAGCAGTTCTTC. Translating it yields CASSSRTSGSHEQFF.

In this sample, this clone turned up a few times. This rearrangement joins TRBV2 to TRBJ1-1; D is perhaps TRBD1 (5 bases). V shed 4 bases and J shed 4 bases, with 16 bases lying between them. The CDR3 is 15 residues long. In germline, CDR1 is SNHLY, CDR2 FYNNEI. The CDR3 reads CASSVGGTGGTEAFF. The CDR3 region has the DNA TGTGCCAGCAGTGTGGGGGGAACGGGCGGCACTGAAGCTTTCTTT.

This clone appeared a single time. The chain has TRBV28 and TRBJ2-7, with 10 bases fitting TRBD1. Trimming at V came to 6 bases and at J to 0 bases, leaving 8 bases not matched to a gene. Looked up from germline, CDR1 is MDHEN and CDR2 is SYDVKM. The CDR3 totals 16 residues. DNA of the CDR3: TGTGCCAGCAGCCGACCCGGGACAGGGGTCTCCTACGAGCAGTACTTC. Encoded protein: CASSRPGTGVSYEQYF. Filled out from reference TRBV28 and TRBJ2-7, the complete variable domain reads DVKVTQSSRYLVKRTGEKVFLECVQDMDHENMFWYRQDPGLGLRLIYFSYDVKMKEKGDIPEGYSVSREKKERFSLILESASTNQTSMYLCASSRPGTGVSYEQYFGPGTRLTVT.

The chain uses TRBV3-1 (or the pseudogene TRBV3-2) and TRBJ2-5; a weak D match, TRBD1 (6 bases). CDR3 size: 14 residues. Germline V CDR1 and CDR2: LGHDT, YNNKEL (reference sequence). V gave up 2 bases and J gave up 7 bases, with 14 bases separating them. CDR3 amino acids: CASSQRTALPTQYF. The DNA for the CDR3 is TGTGCCAGCAGCCAAAGGACAGCCCTTCCGACCCAGTACTTC.

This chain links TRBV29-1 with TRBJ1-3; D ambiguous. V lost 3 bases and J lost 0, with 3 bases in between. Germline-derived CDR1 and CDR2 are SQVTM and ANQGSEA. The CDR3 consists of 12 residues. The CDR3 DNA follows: TGCAGCGTTGACATCTCTGGAAACACCATATATTTT. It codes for CSVDISGNTIYF.

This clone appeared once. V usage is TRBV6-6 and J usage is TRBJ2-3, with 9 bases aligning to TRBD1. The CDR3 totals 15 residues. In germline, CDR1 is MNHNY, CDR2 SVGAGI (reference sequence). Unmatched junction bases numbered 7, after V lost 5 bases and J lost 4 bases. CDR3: CASSQGTGRADTQYF. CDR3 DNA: TGTGCCAGCAGTCAAGGGACAGGGCGAGCAGATACGCAGTATTTT.

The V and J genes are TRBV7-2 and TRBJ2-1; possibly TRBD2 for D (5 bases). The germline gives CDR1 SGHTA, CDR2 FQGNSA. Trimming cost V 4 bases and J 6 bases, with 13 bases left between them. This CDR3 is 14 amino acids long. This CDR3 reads CASSSRAGGNEQFF. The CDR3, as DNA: TGTGCCAGCAGCTCCCGAGCCGGAGGCAATGAGCAGTTCTTC.

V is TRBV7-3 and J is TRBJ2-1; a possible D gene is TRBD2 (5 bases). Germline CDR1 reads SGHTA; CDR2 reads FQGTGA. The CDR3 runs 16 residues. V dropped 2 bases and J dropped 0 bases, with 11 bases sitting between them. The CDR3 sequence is CASSLLSSSSYNEQFF. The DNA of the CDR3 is TGTGCCAGCAGCTTATTATCTAGCAGCTCCTACAATGAGCAGTTCTTC. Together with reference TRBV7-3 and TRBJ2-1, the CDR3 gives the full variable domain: GAGVSQTPSNKVTEKGKYVELRCDPISGHTALYWYRQSLGQGPEFLIYFQGTGAADDSGLPNDRFFAVRPEGSVSTLKIQRTERGDSAVYLCASSLLSSSSYNEQFFGPGTRLTVL.